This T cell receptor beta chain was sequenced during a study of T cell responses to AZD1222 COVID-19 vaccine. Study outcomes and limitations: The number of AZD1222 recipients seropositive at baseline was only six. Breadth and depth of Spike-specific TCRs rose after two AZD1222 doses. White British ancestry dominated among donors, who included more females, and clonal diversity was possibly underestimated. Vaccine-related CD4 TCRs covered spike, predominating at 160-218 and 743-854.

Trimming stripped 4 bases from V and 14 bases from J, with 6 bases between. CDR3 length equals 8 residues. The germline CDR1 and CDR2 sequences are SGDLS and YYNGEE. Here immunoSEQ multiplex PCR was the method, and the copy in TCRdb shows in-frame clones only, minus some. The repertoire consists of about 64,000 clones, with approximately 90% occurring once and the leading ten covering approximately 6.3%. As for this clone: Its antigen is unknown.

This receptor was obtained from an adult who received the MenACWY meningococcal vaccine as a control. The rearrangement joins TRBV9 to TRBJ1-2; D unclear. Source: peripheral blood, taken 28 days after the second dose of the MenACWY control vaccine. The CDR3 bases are TGTGCCAGCAGCCCCCGGACCTTC. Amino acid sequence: CASSPRTF.